What follows describes a single TCR beta chain. This clonotype appeared many times. The antigen it recognizes is unknown. The record has no base qualities; no much larger clone is one base away. Every donor was a healthy Caucasian. The twin cohort consisted of three pairs of female monozygotic twins, all aged about 18 to 29 years. Positive isolation kits from Invitrogen were used to isolate the CD4+ and CD8+ T cell populations. Library preparation used 5' RACE. Sequenced on an Illumina HiSeq 2000. A universal primer binding site was introduced by template switching, and a unique molecular identifier was present in the final cDNA, enabling accurate counting of TCR cDNA molecules. Specific primers in the conserved constant-segment region were used to synthesize first-strand cDNA for TCR alpha and beta chains. To control for contamination, every cDNA library carried two barcodes: a SMART-Mk sample barcode plus Illumina barcodes. Two successive PCR steps introduced TruSeq adapter sequences along with Illumina sample barcodes. Sequencing of the TCR alpha and beta cDNA libraries was done on the Illumina HiSeq platform using custom primers. Per the original workflow: MiGEC processed the raw reads to extract unique molecular identifiers, while MiXCR was used to determine the CDR3 positions. For each individual, recombination models were inferred using an EM algorithm with the repgenHMM and IGoR tools. The analysis of shared clonotypes was done with the tcR package in R, with sharing normalized by the product of cloneset sizes. To study raw recombination without the effects of thymic and clonal selection, out-of-frame nonproductive sequences were analyzed. TCRdb reran the public reads through fastp at Q25 and MiXCR, keeping productive beta chains. CDR3 protein duplicates are merged, each entry listing the most common genes and DNA. Here the V and J calls rest on TCRdb's processing, not on the authors' analysis. This sample holds 250,000 or so distinct CDR3 sequences; 7% to 8.5% were observed only once. Of the sample, under 6% is held by the ten largest clones.

At the junction V is shortened by 3 bases and J by 0 bases, with 13 bases in between. CDR1 and CDR2 are drawn from the germline V gene (reference sequence): LNHNV, YYDKDF. The CDR3 runs 16 amino acids, cysteine and phenylalanine included. The sequence is cut down to CDR3 DNA, 48 bases in frame from base 1. The data were obtained in a study of identical twins (dated by TCRdb to between 2015 and 2016). For the study in its entirety: The study deep-sequenced TCR alpha and beta repertoires from monozygotic twins, unrelated adults of various ages and cord blood to test whether fetal clonotypes persist. To rule out contamination, the twin experiments were replicated at different times with different library preparation protocols.

Summary of the overall study and its limitations: Zero-insertion analyses could be partly confounded by invariant T cells such as MAIT and iNKT, though diverse VJ usage argued against such confounding for most clonotypes. Compared with coincidental sharing between unrelated individuals, out-of-frame TCR alpha sequences shared between twins showed an excess of sequences with low generation probability. Out-of-frame TCR alpha sharing in monozygotic twins was systematically underestimated by recombination models, whereas sharing between unrelated individuals was in agreement with the recombination models. A weaker excess of twin sharing was found in beta out-of-frame sequences because the signal-to-noise ratio was lowered by fewer shared sequences. Because the same donors could not be followed over many years, the conclusions relied on cross-sectional statistical analysis. Fewer insertions were carried by abundant cord blood beta clonotypes; a weaker similar trend was observed in young adult naive repertoires, while no such trend was observed in memory repertoires.

The same specimen was also included in a second study, on yellow fever vaccine responses in identical twins. Reported in the second study: The authors reported that the T cell response to vaccination in identical twins appeared partly convergent and partly personalized. The study precisely tracked vaccine-responding T cell clones in identical twins.

This sequence uses TRBV15 and TRBJ2-3; the D gene cannot be resolved reliably. This clonotype originated in a young woman in good health. Sequencing was done on a sample of CD8+ T cells sorted from blood. The nucleotide sequence is TGTGCCACCAGCAGGAAGATCTACTTTAGCACAGATACGCAGTATTTT. This codes for CATSRKIYFSTDTQYF.